A selection of T cell receptor beta chains follows, all from one sample in a study of CD8 T cells in Susac syndrome. TCRdb processed the immunoSEQ multiplex PCR reads anew with MiXCR; each CDR3 protein has one entry. The table lists approximately 110,000 distinct CDR3 sequences, around 95% of them singletons. The sample consisted of CD4+ T cells from PBMCs. These receptors were collected from a human donor in good health. Each CDR3 is given with its conserved first and last residue. A D gene is named only where the DNA matches it firmly. Where a row states a size, it is once, few, many or the class of an expanded clone; other rows omit it.

d_call j_call clone_size v_call cdr3_nt cdr3_aa
TRBD1 TRBJ2-1 NA TRBV5-4 TGTGCCAGCAGCTTGGCCGTAAACAGGGGTTCCTACAATGAGCAGTTCTTC CASSLAVNRGSYNEQFF
NA TRBJ2-5 NA TRBV18 TGTGCCAGCTCACCACTGACTATCACTGGGCAAGAGACCCAGTACTTC CASSPLTITGQETQYF
TRBD1 TRBJ1-6 NA TRBV28 TGTGCCAGCAGTACTCGACAGGGTGGATCACCCCTCCACTTT CASSTRQGGSPLHF
NA TRBJ1-3 NA TRBV18 TGTGCCAGCTCACCCGTTTCAGGCTCTGGAAACACCATATATTTT CASSPVSGSGNTIYF
TRBD1 TRBJ1-1 once TRBV29-1 TGCAGCGTCACACAGGGGGGGACTGAAGCTTTCTTT CSVTQGGTEAFF
TRBD1 TRBJ2-7 NA TRBV6-1 TGTGCCAGCAGTCCCTATAGCGGACAGGGGACCTACGAGCAGTACTTC CASSPYSGQGTYEQYF
TRBD2 TRBJ2-3 NA TRBV12-3/TRBV12-4 TGTGCCAGCAGTTTAGTTAGCGGGCGTACAGATACGCAGTATTTT CASSLVSGRTDTQYF
TRBD2 TRBJ2-2 NA TRBV4-3 TGCGCCAGCAGCCAAGGGACTAGTACCGGGGAGCTGTTTTTT CASSQGTSTGELFF
NA TRBJ1-2 NA TRBV29-1 TGCAGCGTCGGAGGGAAAAGACCCTTCAACTATGGCTACACCTTC CSVGGKRPFNYGYTF
NA TRBJ1-2 NA TRBV5-6 TGTGCCAGCAGCTTGACAGTCTATGGCTACACCTTC CASSLTVYGYTF
NA TRBJ2-4 NA TRBV5-1 TGCGCCAGCAGACCCCTTCTAGCCAAAAACATTCAGTACTTC CASRPLLAKNIQYF
NA TRBJ2-2 NA TRBV18 TGTGCCAGCTCACGGATGTCAGCATCGAACACCGGGGAGCTGTTTTTT CASSRMSASNTGELFF
NA TRBJ2-3 NA TRBV18 TGTGCCAGCTCACTGGAGTTCACAGATACGCAGTATTTT CASSLEFTDTQYF
TRBD2 TRBJ2-7 NA TRBV30 TGTGCCTGGGCCCGGGACTACCTCTACGAGCAGTACTTC CAWARDYLYEQYF
TRBD2 TRBJ2-3 NA TRBV15 TGTGCCACCAGCAGAGATACAACTAGCGAGACTTTCACAGATACGCAGTATTTT CATSRDTTSETFTDTQYF
NA TRBJ1-6 NA TRBV6-5 TGTGCCAGCAGTTACTCGGGAGTCCCCTCCTATAATTCACCCCTCCACTTT CASSYSGVPSYNSPLHF
TRBD1 TRBJ2-3 once TRBV5-1 TGCGCCAGCAGCCGCCAAGACAGGGGGACAGATACGCAGTATTTT CASSRQDRGTDTQYF
TRBD1 TRBJ1-2 NA TRBV6-5 TGTGCCAGCAGTTACGACAGGGCCCCCTATGGCTACACCTTC CASSYDRAPYGYTF
NA TRBJ2-1 NA TRBV7-3 TGTGCCAGCAGCTTAACGCCGGGCTACAATGAGCAGTTCTTC CASSLTPGYNEQFF
NA TRBJ2-5 NA TRBV29-1 TGCAGCGTTGTGCGGAACCAAGAGACCCAGTACTTC CSVVRNQETQYF
NA TRBJ2-3 NA TRBV29-1 TGCAGCGTTGAAAGGGGCAACCCTCTTACAGATACGCAGTATTTT CSVERGNPLTDTQYF
NA TRBJ2-7 NA TRBV24-1 TGTGCCACCAGTGATTCAGGTGGCCCCGGCGAGCAGTACTTC CATSDSGGPGEQYF
NA TRBJ1-5 NA TRBV15 TGTGCCACCAGCTCCAGGGGTAGCAATCAGCCCCAGCATTTT CATSSRGSNQPQHF
TRBD1 TRBJ2-5 NA TRBV19 TGTGCCAGTAGTATTTCGGCACAGGGGGCCCAAGAGACCCAGTACTTC CASSISAQGAQETQYF
NA TRBJ1-2 few TRBV4-1 TGCGCCAGCAGCCAAGATCCCCAAGTCTATGGCTACACCTTC CASSQDPQVYGYTF
TRBD1 TRBJ1-2 NA TRBV12-3/TRBV12-4 TGTGCCAGCAGTTCCCGGATCGACAGGGCGAGTGGCTACACCTTC CASSSRIDRASGYTF
TRBD1 TRBJ1-6 NA TRBV20-1 TGCAGTGCTTCTCCGACAGGGTTAGGGTCCTATAATTCACCCCTCCACTTT CSASPTGLGSYNSPLHF
NA TRBJ2-1 NA TRBV15 TGTGCCACCAGCAGAGGAAGCAGCTACAATGAGCAGTTCTTC CATSRGSSYNEQFF
TRBD2 TRBJ2-3 NA TRBV10-3 TGTGCCATCAGCAGTCGACTAGCGGGAGTAGGCACAGATACGCAGTATTTT CAISSRLAGVGTDTQYF
NA TRBJ1-1 NA TRBV2 TGTGCCAGCAGTGTGGGTGAGATGAACACTGAAGCTTTCTTT CASSVGEMNTEAFF
NA TRBJ2-3 NA TRBV24-1 TGTGCCACCAGTGACGACACAGATACGCAGTATTTT CATSDDTDTQYF
NA TRBJ2-5 NA TRBV7-8 TGTGCCAGCACCTTCACGGGTCCCCAAGAGACCCAGTACTTC CASTFTGPQETQYF
NA TRBJ1-3 NA TRBV13 TGTGCCAGCAGCGTCCGGAGGTCTGGAAACACCATATATTTT CASSVRRSGNTIYF
NA TRBJ1-1 NA TRBV19 TGTGCCACCGCGGGACAAATAACTGAAGCTTTCTTT CATAGQITEAFF
NA TRBJ2-7 NA TRBV28 TGTGCCAGCAGTCGTACCGGGACAAAGTCCTACGAGCAGTACTTC CASSRTGTKSYEQYF
TRBD1 TRBJ2-7 NA TRBV5-6 TGTGCCAGCAGCTCGGGGGACAGGGGAGGGCGGGGAGCATACGAGCAGTACTTC CASSSGDRGGRGAYEQYF
NA TRBJ2-5 NA TRBV5-4 TGTGCCAGCAGCTCCCGACCGCAGCAAGAGACCCAGTACTTC CASSSRPQQETQYF
TRBD1 TRBJ2-5 NA TRBV7-9 TGTGCCAGCAGCGTTATGCGGACAGGGGACAAGGAGACCCAGTACTTC CASSVMRTGDKETQYF
TRBD2 TRBJ2-7 NA TRBV7-2 TGTGCCAGCAGCTTAGTGGGTAGCGGGACTTCCTACGAGCAGTACTTC CASSLVGSGTSYEQYF
NA TRBJ1-2 NA TRBV3-1 TGTGCCAGCAGCCAAGATCCCCTCTATGGCTACACCTTC CASSQDPLYGYTF
TRBD1 TRBJ2-4 NA TRBV3-1 TGTGCCAGCAGCCAGGGCCCGGGACAGGGCCAGGGGAACATTCAGTACTTC CASSQGPGQGQGNIQYF
TRBD2 TRBJ2-7 NA TRBV12-3/TRBV12-4 TGTGCCAGCAGTCCCCGAGGAGCGGGGGGGTCCTACGAGCAGTACTTC CASSPRGAGGSYEQYF
TRBD2 TRBJ2-7 NA TRBV29-1 TGCAGCGTTGAGGGCGGGAGCGAAACCTACGAGCAGTACTTC CSVEGGSETYEQYF
NA TRBJ1-5 NA TRBV7-9 TGTGCCAGCAGCTCCGGTTATAGCAATCAGCCCCAGCATTTT CASSSGYSNQPQHF
NA TRBJ1-1 NA TRBV30 TGTGCCTGGAGCGCCAGGTACAACACTGAAGCTTTCTTT CAWSARYNTEAFF